The entry that follows covers one T cell receptor beta chain sequence. CDR1 and CDR2 (germline): MGHDK, SYGVNS. The trim removed 4 bases at V and 6 bases at J, leaving 12 bases unmatched. This CDR3 spans 16 amino acids. The data originate from a study of blood T cell repertoires in COVID-19. Ages ranged from roughly 18 to 100 years, with residence in 24 US areas. The recovered donors of Cohort 3 showed two negative PCRs, clearance, or symptom resolution. Per the original data handling: By means of reference gene primer amplification, nucleated cell counts were estimated. TCRdb keeps only in-frame clones here, not all; method: immunoSEQ multiplex PCR. The DNA gave D and trimming, while V, J and clone size come from that table. The sample has 350,000 to 400,000 clones; 88% are singletons.

The rearrangement uses TRBV25-1 and TRBJ2-5, with 9 bases matching TRBD1. The TCR sequence derives from a woman in her late teens or twenties who had recovered from COVID-19. The source material was PBMCs or T cells enriched from blood (not recorded which). Written as DNA, the CDR3 is TGTGCCAGCAGTGGACTTGGGACAGGGAAATTCCAGACCCAGTACTTC. This gives the protein CASSGLGTGKFQTQYF. Variable domain in full (rest from reference TRBV25-1 and TRBJ2-5): EADIYQTPRYLVIGTGKKITLECSQTMGHDKMYWYQQDPGMELHLIHYSYGVNSTEKGDLSSESTVSRIRTEHFPLTLESARPSHTSQYLCASSGLGTGKFQTQYFGPGTRLLVL.